This T cell receptor beta chain comes out of a study of cytomegalovirus exposure and HLA in healthy donors. For the study at large: Roughly 180 million T cells yielded around 120 million unique TCR beta sequences in earlier analysis. Study findings and constraints: According to an earlier analysis, most TCR beta V segments yielded productive rearrangements about 87% or about 30% of the time. Immune exposure information available was restricted to CMV serostatus. TCR beta sequences reportedly predicted the HLA-A and HLA-B alleles of most subjects accurately.

The CDR3 totals 16 residues. The J segment lost 1 base and the V segment lost 4 bases, leaving 9 bases of the junction unmatched. Germline CDR1 and CDR2: SGHRS and YFSETQ. It was with 60 Vbeta and 13 Jbeta primers that the PCR ran. Measured with immunoSEQ multiplex PCR; TCRdb has only the in-frame clones, and not every one. The sample shows 200,000 to 250,000 clones, 82% of them seen only once. On this clone: Its antigen is still unknown.

Specimen: PBMCs. The clonotype comes from a woman aged 40 to 50 in good health and CMV-seropositive. The chain links TRBV5-1 to TRBJ2-5, with 8 bases aligning to TRBD1. The CDR3 reads CASSQFSGGSQETQYF. The CDR3 DNA reads TGCGCCAGCAGCCAATTCTCAGGGGGCTCCCAAGAGACCCAGTACTTC. Combining the CDR3 with reference TRBV5-1 and TRBJ2-5 gives the whole variable domain KAGVTQTPRYLIKTRGQQVTLSCSPISGHRSVSWYQQTPGQGLQFLFEYFSETQRNKGNFPGRFSGRQFSNSRSEMNVSTLELGDSALYLCASSQFSGGSQETQYFGPGTRLLVL.